This T cell receptor (beta chain) was documented in a study of graft-versus-host responses after intestinal transplantation. Overall study context: Each patient got anti-thymocyte globulin induction, then tacrolimus and steroids for around three years. Study-wide points: Levels of circulating GvH clones at their peak were associated with early post-transplant HvG declines.

The CDR3 is made up of 14 amino acids. V lost 6 bases, J lost 9 bases, and 6 bases stayed unmatched. Germline V lookup: CDR1 MNHEY, CDR2 SMNVEV (reference sequence). In the case of this clone: The antigen is not known.

Some clones are missing from TCRdb's copy, which holds only in-frame ones; the method was immunoSEQ multiplex PCR. This table has tens of thousands of clones, about 90% appearing once. The sample in question was unstimulated CD4+ T cells sorted from spleen or lymph node cells, obtained before transplant. The chain uses TRBV27 and TRBJ1-6, with 9 bases fitting TRBD1. This clonotype was obtained from a human donor who was the organ donor for an intestinal transplant. The CDR3 DNA is TGTGCCAGCAGGGGGACAGGGACAGTTTCACCCCTCCACTTT. It translates to CASRGTGTVSPLHF.